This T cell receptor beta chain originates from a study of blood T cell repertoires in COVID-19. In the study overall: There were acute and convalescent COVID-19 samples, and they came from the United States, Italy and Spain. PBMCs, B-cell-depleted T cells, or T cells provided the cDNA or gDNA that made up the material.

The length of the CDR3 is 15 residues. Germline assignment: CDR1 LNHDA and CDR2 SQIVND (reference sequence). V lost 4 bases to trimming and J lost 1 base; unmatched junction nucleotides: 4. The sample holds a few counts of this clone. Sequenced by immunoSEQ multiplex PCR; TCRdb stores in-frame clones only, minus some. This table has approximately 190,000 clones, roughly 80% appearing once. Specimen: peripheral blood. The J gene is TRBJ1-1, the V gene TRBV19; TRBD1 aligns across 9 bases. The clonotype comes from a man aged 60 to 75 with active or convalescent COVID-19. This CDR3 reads CASSSWTGANTEAFF. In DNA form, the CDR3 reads TGTGCCAGTAGTAGCTGGACAGGGGCGAACACTGAAGCTTTCTTT. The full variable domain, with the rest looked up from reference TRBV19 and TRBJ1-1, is DGGITQSPKYLFRKEGQNVTLSCEQNLNHDAMYWYRQDPGQGLRLIYYSQIVNDFQKGDIAEGYSVSREKKESFPLTVTSAQKNPTAFYLCASSSWTGANTEAFFGQGTRLTVV.